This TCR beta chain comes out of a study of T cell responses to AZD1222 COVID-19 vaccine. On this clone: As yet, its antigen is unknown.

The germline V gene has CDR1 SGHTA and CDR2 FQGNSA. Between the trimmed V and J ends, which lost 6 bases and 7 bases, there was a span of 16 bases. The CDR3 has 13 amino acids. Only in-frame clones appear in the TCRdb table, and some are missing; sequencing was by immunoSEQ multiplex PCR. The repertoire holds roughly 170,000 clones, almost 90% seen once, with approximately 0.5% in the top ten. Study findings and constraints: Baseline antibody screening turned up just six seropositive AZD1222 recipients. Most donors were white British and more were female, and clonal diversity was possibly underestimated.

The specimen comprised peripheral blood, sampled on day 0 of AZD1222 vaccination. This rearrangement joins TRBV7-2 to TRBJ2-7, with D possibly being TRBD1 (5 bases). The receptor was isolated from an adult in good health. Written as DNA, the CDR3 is TGTGCCAGCAGTAGGGGCACTCAGAGGGAGCAGTACTTC. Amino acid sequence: CASSRGTQREQYF.